These 29 T cell receptor beta chains were sequenced from one sample in a study of cytomegalovirus exposure and HLA in healthy donors (dated by TCRdb to the late 2010s). The receptor library was made with the immunoSEQ multiplex PCR assay. For the multiplex PCR, a mixture combining 60 forward primers for TCR Vbeta segments and 13 reverse primers for TCR Jbeta segments was used. Drawn from immuneACCESS, this table holds only the in-frame rearrangements with V and J called that TCRdb kept. Clones are partly lost; checked studies trace under half to an unresolved V gene and leave the rest unexplained. The sample profile shows 90,000 to 120,000 clones; roughly 76% of them were found once. The ten largest make up more than 2% of the sample. Sequencing was done on a sample of PBMCs. Source of these receptors: a man aged 18 to 30 in good health and CMV-seronegative.

This chain links TRBV11-2 with TRBJ2-2; TRBD2 is a possible D gene (6 bases). This CDR3 is built from 14 residues. The germline V gene encodes CDR1 SGHAT and CDR2 FQNNGV. V gave up 5 bases and J gave up 1 base, with 8 bases separating them. The DNA of the CDR3 is TGTGCCAGCAGCCGGAGGGGGAACACCGGGGAGCTGTTTTTT. It codes for CASSRRGNTGELFF.

This chain connects TRBV7-3 to TRBJ1-2, with 7 nucleotides matching TRBD1. CDR3 size: 13 residues. J gave up 7 bases and V 4 bases, and 6 bases lay outside the gene matches. From germline, CDR1 is SGHTA and CDR2 FQGTGA. The CDR3, as DNA: TGTGCCAGCAGCTCCAACACAGGGGTTGGCTACACCTTC. Its protein product is CASSSNTGVGYTF.

The V call is TRBV6-1, the J call TRBJ1-5; perhaps TRBD1 as D (6 bases). This CDR3 has 13 residues. V was clipped by 11 bases and J by 4 bases, with 15 bases between them. The germline gives CDR1 MNHNS, CDR2 SASEGT. The CDR3 sequence is CACSDSRNQPQHF. CDR3 DNA: TGTGCCTGTTCGGACAGCCGGAATCAGCCCCAGCATTTT.

The V call is TRBV6-4, the J call TRBJ1-5, with D unresolved. CDR3 length: 13 amino acids. Per germline, CDR1 MRHNA and CDR2 SNTAGT. V lost 4 bases, J lost 9 bases, and 13 bases lay in between. The CDR3 nucleotides are TGTGCCAGCAGTGCGGACGGAGGAGGGCCCCAGCATTTT. It codes for CASSADGGGPQHF.

This chain connects TRBV15 to TRBJ1-5, with a weak D call TRBD1 (6 bases). The CDR3 totals 16 residues. The V and J ends lost 3 bases and 3 bases respectively, with 15 bases between them. CDR1 LNHNV and CDR2 YYDKDF come from the germline V gene (reference sequence). Here the CDR3 DNA reads TGTGCCACCAGCAGCGTGGGGCAGGGGAACAATCAGCCCCAGCATTTT. Amino acids: CATSSVGQGNNQPQHF.

A single count supports this clone. The sample holds other DNA sequences that translate to the same CDR3. This rearrangement joins TRBV6-6 to TRBJ2-3; the match to TRBD1 covers 8 bases. This CDR3 is built from 15 residues. Unmatched junction bases numbered 6, after V lost 6 bases and J lost 1 base. Germline CDR1 is MNHNY and CDR2 is SVGAGI (reference sequence). CDR3 sequence: CASRDSGQGTDTQYF. The CDR3 region has the DNA TGTGCCAGCAGGGATTCGGGACAGGGCACAGATACGCAGTATTTT.

The chain carries TRBV2 and TRBJ1-2; D is perhaps TRBD1 (5 bases). V was pared by 5 bases and J by 8 bases, with 12 bases between. Germline CDR1 is SNHLY and CDR2 is FYNNEI. The CDR3 runs 12 residues. The CDR3 protein is CASSRRGGGYTF. In nucleotides, the CDR3 is TGTGCCAGCAGTCGGAGGGGAGGAGGCTACACCTTC.

The chain couples TRBV6-5 to TRBJ2-5; D uncertain. Looked up from germline, CDR1 is MNHEY and CDR2 is SVGAGI. V lost 2 bases to trimming and J lost 11 bases, with 21 bases between them. The length of the CDR3 is 15 residues. CDR3 sequence: CASSYRSPTLDGQYF. The CDR3 DNA is TGTGCCAGCAGTTACCGGAGCCCCACTTTAGACGGGCAGTACTTC.

The chain recombines TRBV18 with TRBJ1-4; no definite D call. Germline lookup yields CDR1 KGHSH and CDR2 LQKENI. CDR3 length: 16 residues. Trimming removed 3 bases from V and 5 bases from J, with 16 bases in between. The CDR3 sequence: CASSPVPRGPNEKLFF. In DNA, the CDR3 is TGTGCCAGCTCACCGGTCCCCCGCGGGCCCAATGAAAAACTGTTTTTT.

The V gene is TRBV4-3, the J gene TRBJ1-2, with 8 bases lining up with TRBD1. This CDR3 region has 17 residues. From germline, CDR1 is LGHNA and CDR2 YSLEER. V trimming: 1 base; J trimming: 6 bases; junction bases outside the gene matches: 13. The CDR3, as DNA: TGCGCCAGCAGCCAAGCCGAGGGGGGGGACAGGCGAGATGGCTACACCTTC. Translated: CASSQAEGGDRRDGYTF.

This clone was seen only once. This chain links TRBV5-1 with TRBJ2-3; no clear D gene. V gave up 2 bases and J gave up 4 bases, with 8 bases separating them. CDR1 is SGHRS, CDR2 YFSETQ, per germline. The CDR3 totals 13 residues. CDR3: CASSLGSPDTQYF. The CDR3 DNA reads as TGCGCCAGCAGCTTAGGTAGCCCAGATACGCAGTATTTT.

J is TRBJ1-3 and V is TRBV6-1; 7 bases are shared with TRBD1. The CDR3 sequence is 14 residues long. V shed 4 bases and J 10 bases; nucleotides not matched to a gene: 10. Per germline, CDR1 MNHNS and CDR2 SASEGT. The DNA of the CDR3 is TGTGCCAGCAGTGCAACTACAGGGGTTGGTACCATATATTTT. Translating it yields CASSATTGVGTIYF.

The rearrangement joins TRBV19 to TRBJ2-5, with D tentatively TRBD2 (6 bases). Germline values: CDR1 LNHDA, CDR2 SQIVND (reference sequence). The CDR3 is 12 residues long. The V end lost 7 bases, the J end lost 7 bases, and 13 bases lay between the germline ends. CDR3 in amino acids: CASTGGSGTQYF. DNA of the CDR3: TGTGCCAGTACAGGAGGGAGCGGGACCCAGTACTTC.

This clone was seen a few times. The V call is TRBV7-6, the J call TRBJ1-1; no firm D call. This CDR3 is 13 amino acids long. The V gene lost 9 bases and the J gene lost 2 bases, with 13 bases spanning the gap. The V gene's germline CDR1 is SGHVS and CDR2 FNYEAQ. CDR3 loop: CASRGWGNTEAFF. The CDR3 nucleotides are TGTGCCAGTAGAGGGTGGGGAAACACTGAAGCTTTCTTT.

J is TRBJ1-2 and V is TRBV6-6; maybe TRBD1 (6 bases). V lost 3 bases to trimming and J lost 8 bases, with 13 bases between them. Germline CDR1 reads MNHNY; CDR2 reads SVGAGI (reference sequence). This CDR3 comprises 13 residues. The CDR3 DNA is TGTGCCAGCAGTTATCCTGGGGGGGGCGGCTACACCTTC. Translating gives CASSYPGGGGYTF.

The chain recombines TRBV19 with TRBJ2-3; tentative D call: TRBD1 (5 bases). CDR1 is LNHDA and CDR2 is SQIVND in the germline V gene (reference sequence). The CDR3 length is 16 residues. Trimming pared 1 base from V and 2 bases from J, leaving 13 bases between. CDR3 nucleotide sequence: TGTGCCAGTAGTATAGGCCCCCACAGGATCACAGATACGCAGTATTTT. It yields the protein CASSIGPHRITDTQYF.

This clone was seen once. This chain joins TRBV4-2 and TRBJ1-4; TRBD1 is a possible D gene (6 bases). Germline assignment: CDR1 LGHNA and CDR2 YNFKEQ. V lost 0 bases to trimming and J lost 5 bases, with 16 bases between them. The CDR3 is 17 amino acids. CDR3 residues: CASSQELSQGRNEKLFF. The CDR3 nucleotides read TGTGCCAGCAGCCAAGAACTGTCACAGGGTCGGAATGAAAAACTGTTTTTT.

V usage is TRBV7-3 and J usage is TRBJ1-1; D is perhaps TRBD1 (6 bases). Trimming removed 7 bases at V and 5 bases at J, with 20 bases between. The germline CDR1 and CDR2 sequences are SGHTA and FQGTGA. The CDR3 is 15 amino acids. The CDR3 DNA follows: TGTGCCAGCAACAGGGTGGGGGGGTGGCTTACTGAAGCTTTCTTT. This codes for CASNRVGGWLTEAFF.

This chain uses TRBV11-2 with TRBJ2-7; D gene unclear. CDR1 and CDR2 from the germline V gene are SGHAT and FQNNGV. Trimming left V 0 bases short and J 0 bases short, with 9 bases between. The CDR3 covers 15 residues. CDR3 in amino acids: CASSLELGPSYEQYF. The CDR3 nucleotides read TGTGCCAGCAGCTTAGAGTTGGGCCCCTCCTACGAGCAGTACTTC.

J is TRBJ1-1 and V is TRBV4-2; a weak D match, TRBD1 (5 bases). Looked up from germline, CDR1 is LGHNA and CDR2 is YNFKEQ. CDR3 size: 17 residues. With 1 base removed from V and 0 bases from J, the gap between germline ends came to 15 bases. The CDR3 region is CASSQVAGGVVNTEAFF. CDR3 DNA: TGTGCCAGCAGCCAAGTAGCCGGGGGGGTGGTGAACACTGAAGCTTTCTTT.

The V and J genes are TRBV7-9 and TRBJ2-7, with D possibly TRBD1 on 6 matching bases. The CDR3 has 12 residues. V was trimmed by 8 bases and J by 3 bases, leaving 11 bases between them. CDR1 and CDR2 from the germline V gene are SEHNR and FQNEAQ (reference sequence). In nucleotides, the CDR3 is TGTGCCAGCGCCGACAGGTACTACGAGCAGTACTTC. This gives the protein CASADRYYEQYF. The full variable domain, in which reference TRBV7-9 and TRBJ2-7 provide the parts outside the CDR3, is DTGVSQNPRHKITKRGQNVTFRCDPISEHNRLYWYRQTLGQGPEFLTYFQNEAQLEKSRLLSDRFSAERPKGSFSTLEIQRTEQGDSAMYLCASADRYYEQYFGPGTRLTVT.

The V and J genes are TRBV5-1 and TRBJ2-7, with 15 bases fitting TRBD2. J gave up 4 bases and V 5 bases, and 4 bases lay outside the gene matches. This CDR3 spans 15 amino acids. Germline V gene data show CDR1 as SGHRS and CDR2 as YFSETQ. The CDR3 DNA follows: TGCGCCAGCAGTTTAGGGACTAGCGGGGGGTACGAGCAGTACTTC. As protein: CASSLGTSGGYEQYF.

The genes are TRBV7-3 and TRBJ2-3, with TRBD2 matching 8 bases. The V and J ends lost 6 bases and 2 bases, in that order; junction bases with no gene match: 7. The CDR3 is 15 amino acids. Germline V gives CDR1 SGHTA, CDR2 FQGTGA. Here the CDR3 reads CASSTGLGNTDTQYF. The CDR3 DNA follows: TGTGCCAGCAGTACGGGACTAGGAAACACAGATACGCAGTATTTT.

The sample holds a few counts of this clone. J is TRBJ2-6 and V is TRBV6-4; D is unresolved. The CDR3 totals 15 residues. Trimming left V 2 bases short and J 0 bases short, with 5 bases between. Germline V gene data show CDR1 as MRHNA and CDR2 as SNTAGT. CDR3 loop: CASSDQDSGANVLTF. The CDR3 nucleotides read TGTGCCAGCAGTGACCAGGACTCTGGGGCCAACGTCCTGACTTTC.

This clone was recorded a few times. CDR3 nucleotides: TGTGCCGGGGGCAGTCATAATCAGCCCCAGCATTTT. Protein sequence: CAGGSHNQPQHF. The genes are TRBV19 and TRBJ1-5; tentative D call: TRBD1 (6 bases). Between the trimmed V and J ends, which lost 11 bases and 4 bases, there was a span of 12 bases. The length of the CDR3 is 12 residues. Germline V gives CDR1 LNHDA, CDR2 SQIVND (reference sequence).

The chain couples TRBV9 to TRBJ2-7; TRBD1 is a possible D gene (6 bases). This CDR3 is built from 13 residues. Germline CDR1 is SGDLS and CDR2 is YYNGEE. The germline V and J ends were trimmed by 2 bases and 7 bases, with 13 bases remaining between them. Here the CDR3 DNA reads TGTGCCAGCAGCGTGGGGGCGTATGGTGAGCAGTACTTC. It specifies CASSVGAYGEQYF.

The chain is built from TRBV13 and TRBJ2-7; D perhaps matches TRBD2 (5 bases). Germline V gene sequence: CDR1 PRHDT, CDR2 FYEKMQ (reference sequence). The CDR3 is 15 amino acids. Trimming removed 0 bases from V and 7 bases from J, with 16 bases in between. The CDR3 coding sequence is TGTGCCAGCAGCTTAGGCCAGGTGGCGTGGGAGGAGCAGTACTTC. It yields the protein CASSLGQVAWEEQYF.

This chain connects TRBV4-3 to TRBJ2-7, with D hard to call. V lost 1 base and J lost 6, with 10 bases in between. The CDR3 runs 13 residues. Germline V CDR1 and CDR2: LGHNA, YSLEER. CDR3 sequence: CASSQGIHSEQYF. In DNA form, the CDR3 reads TGCGCCAGCAGCCAAGGTATCCACAGCGAGCAGTACTTC.

This sequence joins TRBV15 and TRBJ1-4; 10 nucleotides agree with TRBD1. V shed 0 bases, J shed 8 bases, and the junction held 6 bases outside the gene matches. CDR1 is LNHNV, CDR2 YYDKDF, per germline (reference sequence). The length of the CDR3 is 16 residues. CDR3 DNA sequence: TGTGCCACCAGCAGAGACCGGGGGACAGGGGTCGAAAAACTGTTTTTT. Its protein is CATSRDRGTGVEKLFF.